The 17 T cell receptor beta chains presented below share a single source sample, sequenced in a study of cytomegalovirus exposure and HLA in healthy donors. Both 60 Vbeta primers and 13 Jbeta primers went into the PCR. Sequenced by immunoSEQ multiplex PCR; TCRdb stores in-frame clones only, minus some. The sample has roughly 140,000 clones, over 70% seen once. The sample taken for sequencing was PBMCs. These receptor sequences come from a middle-aged woman in good health and CMV-seronegative.

CDR3 residues: CASSQGERTSGNYEQYF. The CDR3 bases are TGTGCCAGCAGCCAAGGGGAACGGACTAGCGGAAATTACGAGCAGTACTTC. This chain uses TRBV4-2 with TRBJ2-7; TRBD2 matches at 10 bases. This CDR3 contains 17 residues. Germline CDR1 reads LGHNA; CDR2 reads YNFKEQ. The V and J ends lost 1 base and 4 bases, in that order; junction bases with no gene match: 10.

The chain couples TRBV5-8 to TRBJ2-1; weak D call: TRBD2 (6 bases). Germline loops: CDR1 SGHTS, CDR2 YDEGEE. The V end was cut by 2 bases, the J end by 8 bases, with 11 bases between. The CDR3 length is 13 residues. This CDR3 reads CASSFGGLYEQFF. The CDR3 DNA sequence: TGTGCCAGCAGCTTCGGGGGTCTCTATGAGCAGTTCTTC.

The chain has TRBV29-1 and TRBJ2-7, with 7 bases lining up with TRBD2. Trimming took 7 bases from V and 3 from J; bases not matched to a gene: 18. This CDR3 is 16 amino acids long. Germline CDR1 is SQVTM and CDR2 is ANQGSEA. CDR3 DNA: TGCAGCGCCTTGGGGAGGGGACGGATAGCAATCTACGAGCAGTACTTC. Translated, it gives CSALGRGRIAIYEQYF.

This chain uses TRBV2 with TRBJ2-1; 13 bases fit TRBD2. Looked up from germline, CDR1 is SNHLY and CDR2 is FYNNEI. J lost 9 bases, V lost 4 bases, and 6 bases had no gene match. The CDR3 has 15 residues. In nucleotides, the CDR3 is TGTGCCAGCAGTGGGACTAGCGGGAGAATGGGTGAGCAGTTCTTC. Translation: CASSGTSGRMGEQFF.

The chain joins TRBV15 to TRBJ2-5; 8 nucleotides agree with TRBD1. TRBJ2-7 explains the end of the DNA better; the J call may be wrong. The V gene's germline CDR1 is LNHNV and CDR2 YYDKDF (reference sequence). The CDR3 contains 15 residues. The CDR3 region has the DNA TGTGCCACCAGCCCCACAGGGGGTTTAGCCTACGAGCAGTACTTC. This gives the protein CATSPTGGLAYEQYF.

This chain links TRBV27 with TRBJ1-2; 7 positions agree with TRBD1. This CDR3 has 14 residues. Trimming at V came to 4 bases and at J to 4 bases, leaving 6 bases not matched to a gene. The germline CDR1 and CDR2 sequences are MNHEY and SMNVEV (reference sequence). The CDR3 sequence is CASSSHGQVYGYTF. The CDR3 DNA is TGTGCCAGCAGTTCCCATGGACAGGTCTATGGCTACACCTTC.

The chain has TRBV6-6 and TRBJ1-6; 7 nucleotides agree with TRBD1. The CDR3 length is 14 residues. V lost 3 bases and J lost 7; bases outside the gene matches: 3. Looked up from germline, CDR1 is MNHNY and CDR2 is SVGAGI (reference sequence). This chain's CDR3 is CASSYVQGNSPLHF. The CDR3 DNA is TGTGCCAGCAGTTATGTACAGGGGAATTCACCCCTCCACTTT.

This chain links TRBV11-3 with TRBJ1-2, with D uncertain. Germline CDR1 is SGHNT and CDR2 is YENEEA. This CDR3 contains 13 residues. Between the trimmed V and J ends, which lost 3 bases and 6 bases, there was a span of 11 bases. The CDR3 here is CASSFGGGDGYTF. CDR3 nucleotide sequence: TGTGCCAGCAGCTTTGGAGGTGGGGATGGCTACACCTTC. Full variable domain (rest looked up from reference TRBV11-3 and TRBJ1-2): EAGVVQSPRYKIIEKKQPVAFWCNPISGHNTLYWYLQNLGQGPELLIRYENEEAVDDSQLPKDRFSAERLKGVDSTLKIQPAELGDSAVYLCASSFGGGDGYTFGSGTRLTVV.

The table lists this clone with a few counts. The rearrangement joins TRBV5-4 to TRBJ1-2, with D hard to call. CDR3 size: 11 residues. V lost 1 base to trimming and J lost 9 bases, with 7 bases between them. The germline gives CDR1 SGHNT, CDR2 YYREEE (reference sequence). The CDR3 protein is CASSLTGSYTF. As DNA, the CDR3 is TGTGCCAGCAGCTTGACGGGAAGCTACACCTTC.

This clone was observed a handful of times. The V and J genes are TRBV29-1 and TRBJ1-5; 7 positions match TRBD1. Losses at the gene ends were 2 bases for V and 0 bases for J; bases not matched to a gene: 1. This CDR3 has 14 amino acids. CDR1 and CDR2 from the germline V gene are SQVTM and ANQGSEA. This CDR3 reads CSVETGVSNQPQHF. The CDR3 DNA sequence: TGCAGCGTTGAAACAGGGGTTAGCAATCAGCCCCAGCATTTT.

The gene calls are TRBV28 and TRBJ2-7, with a possible D match to TRBD1 (6 bases). This CDR3 region has 16 residues. Trimming removed 5 bases from V and 3 bases from J, with 20 bases in between. CDR1 and CDR2 from the germline V gene are MDHEN and SYDVKM. The CDR3 reads CASSDSDGAGDYEQYF. The DNA of the CDR3 is TGTGCCAGCAGTGACTCCGACGGGGCAGGGGACTACGAGCAGTACTTC.

The chain has TRBV11-2 and TRBJ2-6; D might be TRBD1 (7 bases). Trimming pared 0 bases from V and 0 bases from J, leaving 12 bases between. Germline assignment: CDR1 SGHAT and CDR2 FQNNGV. This CDR3 region has 18 residues. CDR3 sequence: CASSLDQGGSSGANVLTF. In nucleotides, the CDR3 is TGTGCCAGCAGCTTAGATCAGGGGGGTAGCTCTGGGGCCAACGTCCTGACTTTC.

V usage is TRBV6-1 and J usage is TRBJ1-2, with D possibly matching TRBD1 (5 bases). Germline V CDR1 and CDR2: MNHNS, SASEGT. CDR3 length equals 16 residues. V lost 4 bases to trimming and J lost 2 bases, with 17 bases between them. CDR3 sequence (DNA): TGTGCCAGCAGTGTAGGGGTATCGACTAGCAACTATGGCTACACCTTC. It translates to CASSVGVSTSNYGYTF.

J is TRBJ1-2 and V is TRBV10-3; possible D gene TRBD1, 5 bases. This CDR3 region has 11 residues. Deletions cut 5 bases from V and 8 bases from J, with 9 bases between. The germline gives CDR1 ENHRY, CDR2 SYGVKD. CDR3 residues: CAISKQDGYTF. The CDR3 coding sequence is TGTGCCATCAGTAAACAGGACGGCTACACCTTC.

The V and J genes are TRBV7-7 and TRBJ2-1; no firm D call. V lost 5 bases and J 5 bases, leaving 7 bases between the germline ends. This CDR3 comprises 12 residues. Germline CDR1 reads SSHAT; CDR2 reads FNYEAQ (reference sequence). The CDR3 DNA reads as TGTGCCAGCAGCGACCGGGACAATGAGCAGTTCTTC. Its translation: CASSDRDNEQFF.

This clone came up a few times. The chain carries TRBV11-2 and TRBJ1-4; 7 nucleotides align to TRBD1. V lost 6 bases, J lost 7 bases, and 8 bases stayed unmatched. The CDR3 contains 14 residues. Germline-derived CDR1 and CDR2 are SGHAT and FQNNGV. CDR3 loop: CASSPNRGSEKLFF. For the CDR3, the DNA is TGTGCCAGCAGTCCGAACAGGGGAAGTGAAAAACTGTTTTTT.

This clone was observed a few times. Other DNA variants within this sample encode the same CDR3. This chain uses TRBV11-2 with TRBJ1-4, with 7 bases lining up with TRBD1. Germline CDR1 is SGHAT and CDR2 is FQNNGV. After removal of 3 bases from V and 4 bases from J, the junction contained 2 bases not matched to a gene. The CDR3 runs 14 residues. The CDR3 reads CASSLGTVNEKLFF. The CDR3 region has the DNA TGTGCCAGCAGCTTGGGGACAGTTAATGAAAAACTGTTTTTT.